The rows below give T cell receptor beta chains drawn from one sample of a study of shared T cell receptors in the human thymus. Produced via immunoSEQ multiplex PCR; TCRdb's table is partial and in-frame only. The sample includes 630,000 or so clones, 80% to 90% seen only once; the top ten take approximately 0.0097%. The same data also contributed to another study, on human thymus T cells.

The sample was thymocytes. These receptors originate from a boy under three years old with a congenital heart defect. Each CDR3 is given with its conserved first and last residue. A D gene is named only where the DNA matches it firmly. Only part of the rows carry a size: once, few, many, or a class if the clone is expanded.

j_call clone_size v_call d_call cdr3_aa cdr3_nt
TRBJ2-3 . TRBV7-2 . CASSNGRDTSTDTQYF TGTGCCAGCAGCAACGGAAGGGACACTAGCACAGATACGCAGTATTTT
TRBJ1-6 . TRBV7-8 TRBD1 CASSPQGRDRMNSPLHF TGTGCCAGCAGCCCTCAGGGTCGGGACAGGATGAATTCACCCCTCCACTTT
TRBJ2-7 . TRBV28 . CASSPTGWGVPYEQYF TGTGCCAGCAGTCCCACCGGGTGGGGGGTACCCTACGAGCAGTACTTC
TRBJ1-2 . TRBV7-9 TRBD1 CASSSGTGGVRANYGYTF TGTGCCAGCAGTTCCGGGACAGGGGGCGTCCGAGCTAACTATGGCTACACCTTC
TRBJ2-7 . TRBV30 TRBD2 CAWSVGLAGSSYEQYF TGTGCCTGGAGTGTGGGACTAGCGGGCAGCTCCTACGAGCAGTACTTC
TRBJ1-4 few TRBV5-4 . CASSKGGNEKLFF TGTGCCAGCAGCAAAGGCGGCAATGAAAAACTGTTTTTT
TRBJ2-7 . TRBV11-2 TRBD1 CASSLEAPTGDAYEQYF TGTGCCAGCAGCTTAGAGGCCCCGACAGGGGACGCCTACGAGCAGTACTTC
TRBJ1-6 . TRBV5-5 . CASSLEHQPFSYNSPLHF TGTGCCAGCAGCTTGGAACACCAACCCTTCTCCTATAATTCACCCCTCCACTTT
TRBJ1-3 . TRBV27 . CASSLSASSGNTIYF TGTGCCAGCAGTTTATCTGCGAGCTCTGGAAACACCATATATTTT
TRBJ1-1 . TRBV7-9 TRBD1 CASSLVGQGGSTEAFF TGTGCCAGCAGCTTAGTCGGACAGGGGGGGAGCACTGAAGCTTTCTTT
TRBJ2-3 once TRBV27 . CASSLGDSRTDTQYF TGTGCCAGCAGTTTAGGGGACTCGCGCACAGATACGCAGTATTTT
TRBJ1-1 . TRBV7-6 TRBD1 CASTKTGYGLDTEAFF TGTGCCAGCACCAAGACAGGGTATGGATTGGACACTGAAGCTTTCTTT
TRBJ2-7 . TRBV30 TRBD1 CAWSRDRAYEQYF TGTGCCTGGAGCCGGGACAGGGCTTACGAGCAGTACTTC
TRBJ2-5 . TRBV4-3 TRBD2 CASSQDPGTSEETQYF TGCGCCAGCAGCCAAGACCCCGGGACTAGCGAAGAGACCCAGTACTTC
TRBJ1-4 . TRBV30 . CAWAEEGNNEKLFF TGTGCCTGGGCAGAGGAGGGGAATAATGAAAAACTGTTTTTT
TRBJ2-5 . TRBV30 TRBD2 CAWAGTSRGRETQYF TGTGCCTGGGCCGGGACTAGCCGAGGGCGGGAGACCCAGTACTTC
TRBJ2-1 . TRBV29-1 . CSVEDVARESNSYNEQFF TGCAGCGTTGAAGACGTCGCTCGGGAGTCGAACTCCTACAATGAGCAGTTCTTC
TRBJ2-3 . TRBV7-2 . CASSLSSACTDTQYF TGTGCCAGCAGCTTATCTAGCGCTTGCACAGATACGCAGTATTTT
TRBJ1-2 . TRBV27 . CASLDGITFGYTF TGTGCCAGCTTGGACGGGATCACATTTGGCTACACCTTC
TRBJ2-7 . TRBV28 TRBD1 CASSSTGGRLYEQYF TGTGCCAGCAGCTCTACAGGGGGAAGGCTCTACGAGCAGTACTTC
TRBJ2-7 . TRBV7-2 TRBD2 CASSLELAGGPLPYEQYF TGTGCCAGCAGCTTAGAATTAGCGGGAGGGCCTCTCCCCTACGAGCAGTACTTC
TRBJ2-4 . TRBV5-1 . CASSLALVGGTANGVAKNIQYF TGCGCCAGCAGCTTGGCGTTGGTTGGAGGGACAGCCAATGGGGTAGCCAAAAACATTCAGTACTTC
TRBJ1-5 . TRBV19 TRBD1 CACAPMTGNNQPQHF TGTGCGTGCGCCCCCATGACAGGGAATAATCAGCCCCAGCATTTT
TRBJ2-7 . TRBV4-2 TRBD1 CASSSGQEHPYEQYF TGTGCCAGCAGCTCGGGACAGGAACACCCCTACGAGCAGTACTTC
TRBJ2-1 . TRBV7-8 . CASSFVRATGSYNEQFF TGTGCCAGCAGCTTCGTCCGAGCGACAGGTTCCTACAATGAGCAGTTCTTC
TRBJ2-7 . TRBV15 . CATSRGKPPSGSTYEQYF TGTGCCACCAGCAGAGGGAAACCACCTAGTGGCTCCACCTACGAGCAGTACTTC